This T cell receptor beta chain was observed in a study of blood T cell repertoires in COVID-19. Methods used by the authors: Estimation of nucleated cell counts relied on the amplification of reference gene primers. Measured with immunoSEQ multiplex PCR; TCRdb has only the in-frame clones, and not every one. That table furnishes V, J and clone size, whereas the DNA furnished D and trimming. The data show around 94,000 clones, with around four fifths seen just once and 3.5% to 5% held by the top ten. Germline CDR1 is SGDLS and CDR2 is YYNGEE. The CDR3 is 13 residues long. V gave up 0 bases and J gave up 9 bases, with 12 bases separating them.

This chain links TRBV9 with TRBJ2-5; possibly TRBD2 for D (6 bases). This TCR was recovered from a human donor in a cohort sampled during active COVID-19. Sequenced: peripheral blood. CDR3 amino acids: CASSVADTSSQYF. The CDR3 DNA reads TGTGCCAGCAGCGTAGCTGATACTAGCTCCCAGTACTTC.